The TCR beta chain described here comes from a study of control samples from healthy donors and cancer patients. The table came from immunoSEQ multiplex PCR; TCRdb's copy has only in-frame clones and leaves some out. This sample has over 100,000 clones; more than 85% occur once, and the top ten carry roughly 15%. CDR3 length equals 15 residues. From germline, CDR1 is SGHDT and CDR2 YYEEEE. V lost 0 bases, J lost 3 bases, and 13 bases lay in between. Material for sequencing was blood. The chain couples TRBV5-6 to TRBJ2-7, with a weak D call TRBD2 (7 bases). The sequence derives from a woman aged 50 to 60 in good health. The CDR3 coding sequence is TGTGCCAGCAGCTTGGTGGGGGGGCGCGACTACGAGCAGTACGTC. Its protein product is CASSLVGGRDYEQYV.